This TCR beta chain originates from a study of shared clonotypes between healthy human individuals. The study enrolled healthy HIV-negative adults without recent acute infections or vaccinations as donors. CD4+ cells underwent separation, giving CD45RA+ naive and CD45RA-negative memory subsets. In its sample, this clone was seen a few times. Antigen specificity is unknown. General observations from the study: Naive subsets, compared against memory subsets, generally had larger estimated richness values.

Study processing details: ImmunoSEQ only sent back junction sequences with no quality scores, so filtering was done differently. The protocol was immunoSEQ multiplex PCR, while the TCRdb copy is restricted to in-frame clones and leaves out a portion. V and J calls and clone size are as listed in that table; D and trimming were resolved from the DNA. The profile shows around 240,000 clones, about 69% of them singletons. This TCR was recovered from a man in his thirties or forties in good health. Sequencing was carried out using memory CD4+ T cells sorted from blood. Noted subset: CD45RA-negative fraction.

In DNA form, the CDR3 reads TGTGCCAGCAGCTTGGGGAAATACCAGGGCTACGAGCAGTACTTC. Translated, it gives CASSLGKYQGYEQYF. J is TRBJ2-7 and V is TRBV11-2, with D possibly being TRBD1 (5 bases). The CDR3 sequence is 15 residues long. CDR1 and CDR2 from the germline V gene are SGHAT and FQNNGV. Trimming cost V 3 bases and J 3 bases, with 15 bases left between them.